These 18 T cell receptor beta chains originate from one sample sequenced in a study of T cells in Graves' hyperthyroidism and ophthalmopathy. TCR beta CDR3 region amplification was performed from RNA transcripts. The HTBI primer set was used in a first-round RT-PCR of the TCR CDR3. Each CDR3 protein gets one entry after TCRdb re-called the multiplex PCR reads with MiXCR. Of approximately 150,000 distinct CDR3 sequences in the sample, about 9.4% were seen once. The sequenced sample consisted of blood. These receptors were obtained from a woman aged 18-35 years with Graves' hyperthyroidism that later progressed to Graves' ophthalmopathy.

The gene calls are TRBV18 and TRBJ2-2, with D maybe TRBD2 (5 bases). This CDR3 has 15 residues. V was pared by 3 bases and J by 3 bases, with 11 bases between. Germline-derived CDR1 and CDR2 are KGHSH and LQKENI. The CDR3 nucleotides read TGTGCCAGCTCACCTCGCGGGCGGGACACCGGGGAGCTGTTTTTT. As protein: CASSPRGRDTGELFF.

The table lists this clonotype with many counts. The V call is TRBV20-1, the J call TRBJ2-7; no firm D call. In germline, CDR1 is DFQATT, CDR2 SNEGSKA (reference sequence). V shed 6 bases and J shed 6 bases, with 12 bases lying between them. The CDR3 runs 11 residues. The CDR3 here is CSARSRTEQYF. The CDR3 DNA follows: TGCAGTGCCCGGAGTCGTACCGAGCAGTACTTC.

This clonotype occurred many times. The chain is built from TRBV5-1 and TRBJ2-7; a weak D match, TRBD2 (5 bases). V dropped 1 base and J dropped 4 bases, with 9 bases sitting between them. The CDR3 extends over 13 amino acids. Germline values: CDR1 SGHRS, CDR2 YFSETQ. The CDR3 nucleotides read TGCGCCAGCAGCTTGACGGGATTATACGAGCAGTACTTC. Protein sequence: CASSLTGLYEQYF.

This clonotype was picked up many times. The CDR3 nucleotides read TGTGCCAGCAGCCACCTAGCGGGGGTAGCCAAAAACATTCAGTACTTC. Amino acids: CASSHLAGVAKNIQYF. The chain carries TRBV28 and TRBJ2-4; TRBD2 agrees at 10 bases. The trim removed 6 bases at V and 0 bases at J, leaving 5 bases unmatched. Germline V CDR1 and CDR2: MDHEN, SYDVKM. The CDR3 is 16 residues long.

The V call is TRBV30, the J call TRBJ1-1; TRBD1 matches 7 bases. CDR1 GTSNPN and CDR2 SVGIG come from the germline V gene (reference sequence). The CDR3 loop spans 14 amino acids. J was trimmed by 0 bases and V by 1 base; bases with no gene match: 2. The CDR3 DNA follows: TGTGCCTGGAGTGGACAGGGACTGAACACTGAAGCTTTCTTT. It specifies CAWSGQGLNTEAFF.

The chain uses TRBV4-1 and TRBJ1-1; TRBD1 aligns across 10 bases. Looked up from germline, CDR1 is MGHRA and CDR2 is YSYEKL. Trimming cost V 0 bases and J 0 bases; bases outside gene matches: 4. The CDR3 extends over 17 amino acids. This CDR3 is CASSQESGTGVNTEAFF. Written as DNA, the CDR3 is TGCGCCAGCAGCCAAGAGAGTGGGACAGGGGTGAACACTGAAGCTTTCTTT.

This clonotype has ten or more counts. This chain uses TRBV15 with TRBJ1-2, with TRBD1 matching 8 bases. The CDR3 has 15 residues. Trimming at V came to 0 bases and at J to 8 bases, leaving 8 bases not matched to a gene. Germline CDR1 and CDR2: LNHNV and YYDKDF (reference sequence). The CDR3: CATSRDLTGERGYTF. For the CDR3, the DNA is TGTGCCACCAGCAGAGACCTGACAGGGGAGAGGGGCTACACCTTC.

The genes are TRBV4-2 and TRBJ2-1, with 7 nucleotides matching TRBD2. Trimming removed 0 bases from V and 7 bases from J; junction bases left unmatched: 12. Germline V gives CDR1 LGHNA, CDR2 YNFKEQ. The CDR3 loop spans 17 amino acids. The CDR3 is CASSQDGPAGLWNEQFF. CDR3 nucleotides: TGTGCCAGCAGCCAAGATGGTCCAGCGGGGTTATGGAATGAGCAGTTCTTC.

The sample holds many counts of this clonotype. This chain joins TRBV7-8 and TRBJ2-1, with 10 nucleotides matching TRBD2. The junction had 8 bases not matched to a gene; V was cut back by 2 bases and J by 7 bases. CDR1 and CDR2 from the germline V gene are SGHVS and FQNEAQ. The CDR3 runs to 16 residues. The CDR3 bases are TGTGCCAGCAGCTTAAAGCGGGGGGGAAGGAGAAATGAGCAGTTCTTC. Its translation: CASSLKRGGRRNEQFF.

The CDR3 loop reads CASSIVGTSGEYEQYF. CDR3 nucleotides: TGTGCCAGTAGTATAGTTGGGACTAGCGGGGAATACGAGCAGTACTTC. V is TRBV19 and J is TRBJ2-7; 13 bases line up with TRBD2. This CDR3 is 16 amino acids long. Looked up from germline, CDR1 is LNHDA and CDR2 is SQIVND (reference sequence). The J segment lost 4 bases and the V segment lost 1 base, leaving 4 bases of the junction unmatched.

This clonotype was seen once. This clone may be a read error of a much larger clone one base away. The chain couples TRBV5-5 to TRBJ2-2, with a possible D match to TRBD1 (5 bases). The CDR3 runs 13 residues. The V end lost 0 bases, the J end lost 6 bases, and 6 bases lay between the germline ends. Germline V gene data show CDR1 as SGHKS and CDR2 as YYEKEE (reference sequence). CDR3 protein: CASSLGGAGELFF. CDR3 nucleotides: TGTGCCAGCAGCTTGGGGGGCGCCGGGGAGCTGTTTTTT.

This clonotype was picked up many times. The chain has TRBV5-1 and TRBJ1-1; 11 bases map to TRBD1. Looked up from germline, CDR1 is SGHRS and CDR2 is YFSETQ. V was clipped by 0 bases and J by 4 bases; unmatched bases: 5. This CDR3 region has 16 residues. The CDR3 nucleotides read TGCGCCAGCAGCTTGGATGGACAGGGGGCAGGCACTGAAGCTTTCTTT. Translation gives CASSLDGQGAGTEAFF.

Many counts were recorded for this clonotype. This chain connects TRBV28 to TRBJ1-4, with D perhaps matching TRBD1 (6 bases). V was clipped by 2 bases and J by 7 bases, with 14 bases between them. This CDR3 comprises 15 residues. Germline values: CDR1 MDHEN, CDR2 SYDVKM. Written as DNA, the CDR3 is TGTGCCAGCAGTTTACTACCACAGGGAGGTGAAAAACTGTTTTTT. Translated, it gives CASSLLPQGGEKLFF.

This clonotype was counted ten times or more. The V gene is TRBV30, the J gene TRBJ2-5; D gene unclear. V lost 2 bases and J 5 bases, leaving 3 bases between the germline ends. Germline V lookup: CDR1 GTSNPN, CDR2 SVGIG (reference sequence). The CDR3 spans 10 residues. The CDR3 here is CAWSLETQYF. The CDR3 nucleotides are TGTGCCTGGAGTTTGGAGACCCAGTACTTC.

This rearrangement joins TRBV13 to TRBJ1-3; 8 bases match TRBD1. V trimming: 5 bases; J trimming: 3 bases; junction bases outside the gene matches: 3. The CDR3 runs 14 residues. Germline V gene sequence: CDR1 PRHDT, CDR2 FYEKMQ (reference sequence). The CDR3 sequence: CASSPGQGGNTIYF. The CDR3 DNA follows: TGTGCCAGCAGCCCAGGACAGGGTGGAAACACCATATATTTT. The whole variable domain, filled in from reference TRBV13 and TRBJ1-3, reads AAGVIQSPRHLIKEKRETATLKCYPIPRHDTVYWYQQGPGQDPQFLISFYEKMQSDKGSIPDRFSAQQFSDYHSELNMSSLELGDSALYFCASSPGQGGNTIYFGEGSWLTVV.

This clonotype was counted between two and nine times. The chain uses TRBV4-1 and TRBJ1-2; unclear D gene. Germline V gene lookup returns CDR1 MGHRA and CDR2 YSYEKL. The CDR3 loop spans 14 amino acids. Trimming removed 2 bases from V and 4 bases from J, with 11 bases in between. The CDR3, as DNA: TGCGCCAGCAGCCAATGGGATCGTGGCTATGGCTACACCTTC. Translating gives CASSQWDRGYGYTF.

This clonotype was seen repeatedly, ten times or more. V and J are TRBV27 and TRBJ2-6; D gene uncertain. V gave up 4 bases and J gave up 4 bases, with 11 bases separating them. This CDR3 region has 15 residues. The germline V gene encodes CDR1 MNHEY and CDR2 SMNVEV (reference sequence). CDR3 amino acids: CASSSVPTGANVLTF. The DNA of the CDR3 is TGTGCCAGCAGTTCTGTCCCTACCGGGGCCAACGTCCTGACTTTC.

In this sample, this clonotype turned up many times. The chain links TRBV11-1 to TRBJ2-2; possible D gene TRBD1, 5 bases. The CDR3 is made up of 19 amino acids. CDR1 is SGHAT and CDR2 is FQDESV in the germline V gene (reference sequence). Trimming removed 5 bases at V and 0 bases at J, with 22 bases between. The CDR3 protein is CASSHPAQWGRPNTGELFF. In DNA form, the CDR3 reads TGTGCCAGCAGCCACCCCGCCCAGTGGGGCAGACCGAACACCGGGGAGCTGTTTTTT.